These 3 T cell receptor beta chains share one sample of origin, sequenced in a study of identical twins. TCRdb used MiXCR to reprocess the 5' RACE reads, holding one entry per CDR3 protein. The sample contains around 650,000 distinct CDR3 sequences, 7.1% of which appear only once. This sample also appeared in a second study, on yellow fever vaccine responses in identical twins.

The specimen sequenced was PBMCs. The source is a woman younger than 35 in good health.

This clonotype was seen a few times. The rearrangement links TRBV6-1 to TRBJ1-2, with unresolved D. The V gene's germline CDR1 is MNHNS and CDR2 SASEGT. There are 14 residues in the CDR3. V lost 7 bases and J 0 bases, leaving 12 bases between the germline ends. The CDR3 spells CASKNKLANYGYTF. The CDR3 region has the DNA TGTGCCAGCAAAAACAAACTAGCTAACTATGGCTACACCTTC.

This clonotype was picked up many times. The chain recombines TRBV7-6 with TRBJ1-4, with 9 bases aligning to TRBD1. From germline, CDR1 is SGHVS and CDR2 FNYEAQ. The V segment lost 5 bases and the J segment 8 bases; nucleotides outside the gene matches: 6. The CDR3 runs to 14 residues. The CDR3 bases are TGTGCCAGCAGCGCCGGGACAGGGAACGAAAAACTGTTTTTT. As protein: CASSAGTGNEKLFF. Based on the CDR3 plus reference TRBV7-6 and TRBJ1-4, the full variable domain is GAGVSQSPRYKVTKRGQDVALRCDPISGHVSLYWYRQALGQGPEFLTYFNYEAQQDKSGLPNDRFSAERPEGSISTLTIQRTEQRDSAMYRCASSAGTGNEKLFFGSGTQLSVL.

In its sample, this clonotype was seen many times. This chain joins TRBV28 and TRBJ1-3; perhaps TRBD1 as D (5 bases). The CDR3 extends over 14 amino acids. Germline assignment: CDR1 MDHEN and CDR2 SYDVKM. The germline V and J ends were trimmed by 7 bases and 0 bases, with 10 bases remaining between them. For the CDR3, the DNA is TGTGCCAGCACCCCGGGGGGCTCTGGAAACACCATATATTTT. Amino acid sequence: CASTPGGSGNTIYF.